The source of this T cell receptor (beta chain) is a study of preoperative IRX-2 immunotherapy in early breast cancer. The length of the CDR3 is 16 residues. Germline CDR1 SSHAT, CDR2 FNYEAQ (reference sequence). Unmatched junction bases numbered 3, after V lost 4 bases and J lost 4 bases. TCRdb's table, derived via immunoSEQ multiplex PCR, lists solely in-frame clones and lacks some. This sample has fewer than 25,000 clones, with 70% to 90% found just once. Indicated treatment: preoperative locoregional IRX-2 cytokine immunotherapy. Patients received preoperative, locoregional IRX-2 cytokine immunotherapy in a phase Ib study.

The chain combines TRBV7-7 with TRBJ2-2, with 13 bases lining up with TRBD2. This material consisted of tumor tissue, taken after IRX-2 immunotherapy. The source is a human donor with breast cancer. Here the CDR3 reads CASSWTSGGPTGELFF. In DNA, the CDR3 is TGTGCCAGCAGCTGGACTAGCGGGGGCCCCACCGGGGAGCTGTTTTTT.